This T cell receptor beta chain was sequenced for a study of cytomegalovirus exposure and HLA in healthy donors. Whole-study context: Early on, a data release was issued that held 85 million to 95 million unique TCRs from HLA-typed donors. General observations from the study: Association with HLA alleles at 0.05 false discovery rate was found for 15,000 or so TCR beta sequences in a later analysis. As a later analysis showed, a missense DCLRE1C variant was linked to trimming of TCR beta V- and J-genes. Reportedly, diagnosis of cytomegalovirus status by the classifier showed high specificity and sensitivity.

Notes on this clone: The antigen remains unidentified.

The primer mix had 60 Vbeta and 13 Jbeta primers. Repertoires were generated with immunoSEQ multiplex PCR, while TCRdb's copy carries only in-frame clones and drops some. Here the sample spans 150,000 to 200,000 clones, roughly 80% being singletons. This CDR3 comprises 13 residues. V was clipped by 0 bases and J by 8 bases, with 11 bases between them. The germline V gene has CDR1 WNHNN and CDR2 SYGVQD (reference sequence). This TCR came from a woman in her late teens or twenties in good health and CMV-seronegative. The gene calls are TRBV10-1 and TRBJ2-7; a possible D gene is TRBD1 (5 bases). Sequencing input: PBMCs. The CDR3: CASSESQGSKQYV. The CDR3 nucleotides are TGCGCCAGCAGTGAGTCGCAGGGTTCTAAGCAGTACGTC.